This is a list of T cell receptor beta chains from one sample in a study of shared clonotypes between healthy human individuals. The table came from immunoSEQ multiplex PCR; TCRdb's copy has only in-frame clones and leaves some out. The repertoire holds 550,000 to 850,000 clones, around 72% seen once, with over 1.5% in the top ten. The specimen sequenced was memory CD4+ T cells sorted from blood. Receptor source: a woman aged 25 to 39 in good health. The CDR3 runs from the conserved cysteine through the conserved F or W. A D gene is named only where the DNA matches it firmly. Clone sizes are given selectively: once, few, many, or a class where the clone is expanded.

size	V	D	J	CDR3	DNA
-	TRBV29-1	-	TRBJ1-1	CSVTVDSSMNTEAFF	TGCAGCGTTACTGTGGACAGCTCAATGAACACTGAAGCTTTCTTT
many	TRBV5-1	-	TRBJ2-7	CASSFGGQPYEQYF	TGCGCCAGCAGCTTCGGGGGACAGCCATACGAGCAGTACTTC
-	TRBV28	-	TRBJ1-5	CASSWEGRVNQPQHF	TGTGCCAGCAGTTGGGAGGGCAGGGTAAATCAGCCCCAGCATTTT
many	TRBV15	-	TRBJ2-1	CATSRDLDSLGNEQFF	TGTGCCACCAGCAGAGATCTAGATAGTTTGGGCAATGAGCAGTTCTTC
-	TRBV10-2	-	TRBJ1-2	CASSESSGWGYTF	TGCGCCAGCAGTGAGTCCTCGGGGTGGGGCTACACCTTC
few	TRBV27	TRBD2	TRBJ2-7	CASSRGRASLEQYF	TGTGCCAGCAGTCGCGGGAGGGCCTCTCTCGAGCAGTACTTC
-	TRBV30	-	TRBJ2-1	CAWSFTTPPNEQFF	TGTGCCTGGAGTTTTACAACGCCCCCGAATGAGCAGTTCTTC
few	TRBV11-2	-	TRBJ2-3	CASSLGRLTDTQYF	TGTGCCAGCAGCTTGGGTAGACTCACAGATACGCAGTATTTT
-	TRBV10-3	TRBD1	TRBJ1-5	CAISGDRDQPQHF	TGTGCCATCAGTGGGGACAGAGATCAGCCCCAGCATTTT
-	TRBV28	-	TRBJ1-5	CASSGGAQPQHF	TGTGCCAGCAGCGGGGGGGCTCAGCCCCAGCATTTT
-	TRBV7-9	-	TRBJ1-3	CASSLSGNTIYF	TGTGCCAGCAGCTTATCCGGAAACACCATATATTTT
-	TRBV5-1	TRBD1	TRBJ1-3	CASSFQQGTGNTIYF	TGCGCCAGCAGCTTCCAACAGGGGACTGGAAACACCATATATTTT
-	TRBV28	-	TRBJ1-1	CASTFSQGKSTEAFF	TGTGCCAGCACCTTTAGTCAGGGAAAGAGCACTGAAGCTTTCTTT
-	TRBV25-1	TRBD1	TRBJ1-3	CASSGTGRQRNTIYF	TGTGCCAGCAGTGGGACAGGGCGGCAAAGAAACACCATATATTTT
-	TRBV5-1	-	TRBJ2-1	CASSLAGGADNEQFF	TGCGCCAGCAGCTTGGCTGGGGGCGCGGACAATGAGCAGTTCTTC
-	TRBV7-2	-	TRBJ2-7	CASSLEFSRHEQYF	TGTGCCAGCAGCTTAGAGTTTAGCCGGCACGAGCAGTACTTC
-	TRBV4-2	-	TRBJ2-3	CASSQENTDTQYF	TGTGCCAGCAGCCAAGAGAACACAGATACGCAGTATTTT
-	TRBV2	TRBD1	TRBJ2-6	CASSETGGTGANVLTF	TGTGCCAGCAGTGAAACAGGGGGAACTGGGGCCAACGTCCTGACTTTC
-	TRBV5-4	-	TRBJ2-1	CASSPREVEQFF	TGTGCCAGCAGCCCCAGGGAGGTGGAGCAGTTCTTC
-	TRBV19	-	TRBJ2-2	CASSQSRNTGELFF	TGTGCCAGTAGCCAATCAAGGAACACCGGGGAGCTGTTTTTT
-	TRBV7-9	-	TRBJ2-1	CASSLAGYYNEQFF	TGTGCCAGCAGCTTAGCGGGATACTACAATGAGCAGTTCTTC
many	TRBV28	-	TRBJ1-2	CASSPPDGITSNYGYTF	TGTGCCAGCAGCCCCCCCGACGGGATTACGAGCAACTATGGCTACACCTTC
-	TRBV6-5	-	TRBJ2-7	CASSFRARTLYEQYF	TGTGCCAGCAGTTTCCGTGCTAGGACCCTCTACGAGCAGTACTTC
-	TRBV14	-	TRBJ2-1	CASSQGGGEELFF	TGTGCCAGCAGCCAAGGAGGCGGGGAGGAGCTATTCTTC
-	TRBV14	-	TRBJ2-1	CASSQSGTHGIYNEQFF	TGTGCCAGCAGCCAATCAGGGACTCATGGAATCTACAATGAGCAGTTCTTC
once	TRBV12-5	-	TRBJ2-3	CASGPSGTYDTDTQYF	TGTGCTAGTGGCCCCTCCGGGACATATGACACAGATACGCAGTATTTT
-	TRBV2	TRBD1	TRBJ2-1	CASTLRTGGSYNEQFF	TGTGCCAGCACCCTCCGGACAGGGGGGTCCTACAATGAGCAGTTCTTC
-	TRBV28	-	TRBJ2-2	CASNPRRGNTGELFF	TGTGCCAGCAACCCAAGGCGGGGGAACACCGGGGAGCTGTTTTTT
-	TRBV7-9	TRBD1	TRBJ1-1	CASSTLTGPNTEAFF	TGTGCCAGCAGCACTCTGACAGGGCCCAACACTGAAGCTTTCTTT
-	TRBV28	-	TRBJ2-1	CASNRAPFYNEQFF	TGTGCCAGCAATCGGGCCCCTTTTTACAATGAGCAGTTCTTC
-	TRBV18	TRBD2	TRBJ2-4	CASSPEIAGGSNIQYF	TGTGCCAGCTCACCCGAGATAGCGGGAGGCTCAAACATTCAGTACTTC
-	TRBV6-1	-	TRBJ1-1	CAVTSLNTEAFF	TGTGCCGTAACCTCATTGAACACTGAAGCTTTCTTT
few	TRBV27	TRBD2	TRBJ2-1	CASSGRAGFTYNEQFF	TGTGCCAGCAGTGGCCGAGCGGGATTCACCTACAATGAGCAGTTCTTC
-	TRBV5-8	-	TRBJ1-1	CASGWEGFTEAFF	TGTGCCAGCGGATGGGAAGGGTTCACTGAAGCTTTCTTT
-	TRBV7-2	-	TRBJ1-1	CASSPHPGIIMNTEAFF	TGTGCCAGCAGCCCCCATCCCGGGATAATAATGAACACTGAAGCTTTCTTT
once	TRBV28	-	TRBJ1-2	CASSWRRGGYTF	TGTGCCAGCAGTTGGCGGCGGGGTGGCTACACCTTC
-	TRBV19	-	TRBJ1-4	CASSIGDVIATNEKLFF	TGTGCCAGTAGTATAGGAGACGTTATTGCAACTAATGAAAAACTGTTTTTT
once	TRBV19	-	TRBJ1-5	CASSTAGRENQPQHF	TGTGCCAGTAGTACGGCAGGGAGAGAGAATCAGCCCCAGCATTTT
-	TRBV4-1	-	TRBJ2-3	CASRRQEGATDTQYF	TGCGCCAGCAGGCGACAAGAGGGTGCTACAGATACGCAGTATTTT
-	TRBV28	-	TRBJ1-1	CASTPASRVSTEAFF	TGTGCCAGCACCCCGGCATCTCGGGTGAGCACTGAAGCTTTCTTT
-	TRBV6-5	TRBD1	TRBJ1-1	CASSSPRGPTEAFF	TGTGCCAGCAGTTCACCCAGGGGGCCCACTGAAGCTTTCTTT
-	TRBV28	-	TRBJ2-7	CASSRTGNHYEQYF	TGTGCCAGCAGTAGAACAGGGAATCACTACGAGCAGTACTTC
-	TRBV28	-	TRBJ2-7	CASSRRDGTYEQYF	TGTGCCAGCAGCCGGAGAGACGGAACCTACGAGCAGTACTTC
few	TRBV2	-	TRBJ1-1	CASRGDLPSANTEAFF	TGTGCCAGCAGGGGCGACTTGCCCTCCGCGAACACTGAAGCTTTCTTT
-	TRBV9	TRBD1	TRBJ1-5	CASSGGQASSNQPQHF	TGTGCCAGCAGCGGGGGACAGGCCTCTAGCAATCAGCCCCAGCATTTT
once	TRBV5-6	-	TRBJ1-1	CASSFYQANTEAFF	TGTGCCAGCAGCTTCTACCAGGCTAACACTGAAGCTTTCTTT
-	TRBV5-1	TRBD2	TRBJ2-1	CASSLTSGGYNEQFF	TGCGCCAGCAGTTTGACTAGCGGGGGGTACAATGAGCAGTTCTTC
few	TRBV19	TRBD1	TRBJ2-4	CASSIFRDRERVLAKNIQYF	TGTGCCAGTAGTATATTCCGGGACAGGGAAAGAGTCCTAGCCAAAAACATTCAGTACTTC